This TCR beta chain is from a study of blood T cell repertoires in COVID-19. About the study: The samples span acute and convalescent COVID-19 from the United States, Italy and Spain. The analysed material was cDNA or gDNA that came from T cells, B-cell-depleted T cells, or PBMCs.

Assay used: immunoSEQ multiplex PCR; TCRdb lists only in-frame clones, some missing. Of around 50,000 clones in the sample, roughly 83% were seen once. This CDR3 spans 18 amino acids. Per germline, CDR1 LGHDT and CDR2 YNNKEL (reference sequence). V shed 4 bases and J 3 bases; nucleotides not matched to a gene: 14. The TCR originated in a woman aged 60-75 years with acute or convalescent COVID-19. The sequenced material came from peripheral blood. The chain employs TRBV3-1 (or the pseudogene TRBV3-2) and TRBJ2-2; 7 nucleotides line up with TRBD2. CDR3 nucleotide sequence: TGTGCCAGCAGCCCCACGAGCGTGGCGGGGGAGGACACCGGGGAGCTGTTTTTT. Its translation is CASSPTSVAGEDTGELFF.